This TCR beta chain derives from a study of T-cell reconstitution after alpha-beta-depleted transplantation in children. Ten or more counts support this clonotype. The CDR3 is 20 residues long. The V segment lost 0 bases and the J segment 0 bases; nucleotides outside the gene matches: 11. CDR1 is LGHDT, CDR2 YNNKEL, per germline (reference sequence). The TCRbeta library was prepared with unique molecular identifiers. TCRdb processed the PCR reads anew with MiXCR; each CDR3 protein has one entry. The data contain 250,000 to 300,000 distinct CDR3 sequences, about 10% of them singletons. The rearrangement links TRBV3-1 to TRBJ1-4; 9 nucleotides match TRBD1. This specimen was PBMCs from the stem cell graft donor, taken from the stem cell graft. The TCR comes from a human donor who donated a stem cell graft to a child with SCID. For the CDR3, the DNA is TGTGCCAGCAGCCAAGAGGGGACAGGGAAGGGGGCCGCAACTAATGAAAAACTGTTTTTT. The encoded protein is CASSQEGTGKGAATNEKLFF.